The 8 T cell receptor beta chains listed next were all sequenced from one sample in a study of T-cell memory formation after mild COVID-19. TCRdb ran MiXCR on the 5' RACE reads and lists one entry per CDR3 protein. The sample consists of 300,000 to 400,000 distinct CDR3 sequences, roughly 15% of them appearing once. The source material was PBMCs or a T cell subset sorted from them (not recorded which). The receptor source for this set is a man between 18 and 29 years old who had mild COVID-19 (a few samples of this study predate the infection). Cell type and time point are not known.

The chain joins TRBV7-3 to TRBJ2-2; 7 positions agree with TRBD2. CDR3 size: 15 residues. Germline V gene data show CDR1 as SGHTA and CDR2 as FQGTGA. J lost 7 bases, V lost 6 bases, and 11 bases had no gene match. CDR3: CASRRAAGVIGELFF. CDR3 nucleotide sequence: TGTGCCAGCAGAAGAGCGGCGGGGGTGATCGGGGAGCTGTTTTTT.

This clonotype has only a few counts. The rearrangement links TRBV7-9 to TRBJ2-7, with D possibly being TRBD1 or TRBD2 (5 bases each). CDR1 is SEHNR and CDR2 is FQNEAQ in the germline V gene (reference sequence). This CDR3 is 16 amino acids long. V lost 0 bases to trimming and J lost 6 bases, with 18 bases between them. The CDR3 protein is CASSLAADIYLSEQYF. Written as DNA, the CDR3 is TGTGCCAGCAGCTTAGCAGCGGACATTTATCTCTCCGAGCAGTACTTC.

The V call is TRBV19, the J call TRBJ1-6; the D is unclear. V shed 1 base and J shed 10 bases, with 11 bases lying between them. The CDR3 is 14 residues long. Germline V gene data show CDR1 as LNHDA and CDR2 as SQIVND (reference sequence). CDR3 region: CASSIGVVKSPLHF. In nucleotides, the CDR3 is TGTGCCAGTAGTATAGGGGTTGTGAAGTCACCCCTCCACTTT.

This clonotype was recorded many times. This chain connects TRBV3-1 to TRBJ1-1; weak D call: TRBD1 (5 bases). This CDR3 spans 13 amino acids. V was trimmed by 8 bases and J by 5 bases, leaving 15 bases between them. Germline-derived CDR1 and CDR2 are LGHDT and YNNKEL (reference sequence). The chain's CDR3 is CASGFGRTTEAFF. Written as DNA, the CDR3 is TGTGCCAGCGGCTTTGGCAGGACAACTGAAGCTTTCTTT.

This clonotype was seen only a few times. This CDR3 is CASSALQGKGNTIYF. The CDR3 DNA is TGTGCCAGCTCAGCCCTCCAGGGGAAAGGAAACACCATATATTTT. The V call is TRBV18, the J call TRBJ1-3; perhaps TRBD1 as D (6 bases). The germline V gene encodes CDR1 KGHSH and CDR2 LQKENI. The germline V and J ends were trimmed by 5 bases and 4 bases, with 15 bases remaining between them. This CDR3 is built from 15 residues.

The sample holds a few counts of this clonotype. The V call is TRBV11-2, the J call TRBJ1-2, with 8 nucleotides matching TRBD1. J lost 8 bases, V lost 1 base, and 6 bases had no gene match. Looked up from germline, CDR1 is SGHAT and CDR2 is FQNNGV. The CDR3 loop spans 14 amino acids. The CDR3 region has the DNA TGTGCCAGCAGCTTAGCCCCAGGGGGCGCCGGCTACACCTTC. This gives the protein CASSLAPGGAGYTF.

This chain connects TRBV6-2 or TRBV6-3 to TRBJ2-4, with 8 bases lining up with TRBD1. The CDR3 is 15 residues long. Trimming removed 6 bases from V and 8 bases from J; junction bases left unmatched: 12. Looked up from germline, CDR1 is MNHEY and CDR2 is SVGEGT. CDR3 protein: CASRPNRGTLYIQYF. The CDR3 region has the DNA TGTGCCAGCAGGCCGAACAGGGGGACCTTGTACATTCAGTACTTC.

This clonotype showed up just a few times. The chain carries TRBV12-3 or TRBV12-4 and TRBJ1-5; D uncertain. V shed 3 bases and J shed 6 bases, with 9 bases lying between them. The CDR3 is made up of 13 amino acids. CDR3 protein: CASSFGVFQPQHF. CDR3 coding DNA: TGTGCCAGCAGTTTCGGGGTCTTTCAGCCCCAGCATTTT.